This TCR beta chain is drawn from a study of T cells in Graves' hyperthyroidism and ophthalmopathy (dated by TCRdb to between 2018 and 2020). Some background on the complete study: Peripheral blood was collected at initial diagnosis, before any treatment. The roughly 90 discovery patients were divided at random into training and test sets in a 7:3 ratio. After sampling, hyperthyroidism patients received methimazole starting at 30 mg daily, and ophthalmopathy patients received high-dose intravenous methylprednisolone. Thyroid tissue and blood T-cell repertoires from over 5 Graves' hyperthyroidism patients were also compared in the study. The paper describes TCR Vbeta CDR3 sequencing of more than 120 peripheral blood samples, made up of 43 ophthalmopathy patients, 70 to 75 hyperthyroidism patients and 17 progressor patients. Prospective prediction of ophthalmopathy was tested in an independent validation cohort of approximately 19 hyperthyroidism patients and approximately 17 patients who later progressed to ophthalmopathy. TCR V-J signatures able to tell the groups apart were searched for in a discovery cohort of 100 patients, of whom roughly 42 had Graves' ophthalmopathy and around 56 had stable Graves' hyperthyroidism.

A patient counted as having stable Graves' hyperthyroidism if no progression to ophthalmopathy occurred over 18 months of follow-up. The hyperthyroidism patients were between 18 and 65 years old and newly diagnosed, with a disease duration of less than 2 months. Any patient with an uncontrolled infection, another autoimmune disease, pregnancy or lactation was excluded. Diagnoses were based on clinical symptoms, serum thyroxine and TRAb, thyroid ultrasound and orbital computed tomography. PBMCs were separated from about 10 ml of fresh peripheral blood using Ficoll-Paque density gradient centrifugation. Total RNA was extracted with Trizol reagent, and quality was checked on an Agilent 2100 Bioanalyzer. The TCR beta CDR3 regions were amplified from the RNA transcripts. The first round of RT-PCR for the TCR CDR3 was performed with the HTBI primer set and the Qiagen OneStep RT-PCR kit. A second multiplex PCR round built the libraries, followed by size selection and purification. The libraries were sequenced on an Illumina HiSeq2000 using paired-end 100 bp reads. As for how the authors treated the data: SOAPnuke was used to process the raw data, with reads discarded if the reads contained adapters or uncalled bases, had a mean Phred below 15, or lacked an exact constant-primer or identifier match. High-quality paired reads were merged with COPE v1.2.5, and unique nucleotide sequences were defined as clonotypes. Clonotypes were aligned to IMGT TRBV, TRBD and TRBJ reference segments using MiTCR v1.1. Analysis was restricted to V-J combinations with a frequency above 0.0001, which covered 99.2% of repertoires. A TCS score was defined as the ratio of F50 (clonal expansion) to E x V (chaos), with BLOSUM62-based TCRdist applied between CDR3 peptides within each V-J. Welch's t-statistics and random forest reduced 500 to 550 V-J features to 10 to 15, which were used in a naive Bayes classifier (R e1071). Using fastp trimming at Q25 and MiXCR clonotype assembly, TCRdb reanalyzed the public sequencing data and kept in-frame beta chains. Rows with a matching CDR3 protein are joined into one entry that keeps the most common DNA and genes. The V and J calls shown here were made by TCRdb, not taken from the authors' results. The sample profile shows some 690,000 distinct CDR3 sequences; around 16% of them were found once. The ten biggest clones cover around 15% of the sample.

Overall results and qualifications from the work: In validation, the model predicted progression to ophthalmopathy a median of around 6.5 months before onset, with over 55% sensitivity and roughly 79% specificity. Most expanded thyroid clonotypes (frequency above 0.001) were also found in blood, which suggests that blood repertoires may mirror thyroid immune responses. In cross-validation, a model built on a 13 V-J signature told ophthalmopathy apart from stable hyperthyroidism with approximately 90% sensitivity and around 84% specificity, and in testing the same model reached 80%/75%. No statistical method was used to fix the sample size in advance, and group allocation was not hidden from the investigators.

At the junction V is shortened by 1 base and J by 1 base; bases outside the gene matches: 13. The CDR3 goes from the cysteine to the phenylalanine over 20 residues. Only the CDR3 part of the read is kept: 60 bases, read in frame from the first base. CDR1 DFQATT and CDR2 SNEGSKA are derived from the germline V gene (reference sequence). With respect to this clonotype: Its antigen is still unknown. No much larger clone is present one base from it, and per-base qualities are unavailable.

Material: blood. The chain couples TRBV20-1 to TRBJ2-1, and TRBD2 matches 13 of the central bases. The source of this sequence is a man in his fifties with Graves' hyperthyroidism. The DNA sequence is given as TGCAGTGCTAGAGTCGGAGGACTAGCGGGGGTTGGTGGATCCTACAATGAGCAGTTCTTC. Its protein reads: CSARVGGLAGVGGSYNEQFF.